This TCR beta chain was recovered during a study of T cell responses to AZD1222 COVID-19 vaccine. Study results and caveats: The donors showed a predominance of white British ancestry and of females, with possible underestimation of clonal diversity. Only after the peak T cell response were repertoires sampled.

Only in-frame clones appear in the TCRdb table, and some are missing; sequencing was by immunoSEQ multiplex PCR. The sample gives fewer than 55,000 clones, roughly three quarters of which show up once; 20% is in the top ten. The CDR3 runs 14 residues. V lost 4 bases and J lost 4, with 11 bases in between. Germline CDR1 is LGHDT and CDR2 is YNNKEL (reference sequence). A note on this clone: Its antigen is not identified.

V is TRBV3-1 (or the pseudogene TRBV3-2) and J is TRBJ2-1; D is ambiguous. This TCR derives from an adult in good health. The material sequenced was peripheral blood, taken on day 0 of MenACWY control vaccination. The CDR3 here is CASSPSVSYNEQFF. The CDR3 DNA reads TGTGCCAGCAGCCCCTCGGTTTCTTACAATGAGCAGTTCTTC.